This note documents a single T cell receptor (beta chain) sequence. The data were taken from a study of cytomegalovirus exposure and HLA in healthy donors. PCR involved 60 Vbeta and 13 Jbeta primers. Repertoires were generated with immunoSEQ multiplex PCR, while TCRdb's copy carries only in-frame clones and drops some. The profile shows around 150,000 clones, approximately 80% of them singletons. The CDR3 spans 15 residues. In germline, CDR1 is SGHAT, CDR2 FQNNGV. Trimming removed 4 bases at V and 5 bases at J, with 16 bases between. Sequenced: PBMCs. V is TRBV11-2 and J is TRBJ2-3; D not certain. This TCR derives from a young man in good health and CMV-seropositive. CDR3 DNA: TGTGCCAGCAGCTCTCGACTTATGCCATTAGATACGCAGTATTTT. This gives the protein CASSSRLMPLDTQYF.